The entry that follows covers one T cell receptor (beta chain) sequence. Its antigen remains unidentified. This table comes from immunoSEQ multiplex PCR, and its TCRdb copy is limited to in-frame clones, with some not included. The sample yields 150,000 or so clones, about 87% seen once. Indicated time point: baseline pretreatment blood. Treatment reported: 15 Gy SBRT to primary tumor, nephrectomy 4 weeks later. Clear cell pathology was present in this patient's renal cell carcinoma. The CDR3 contains 17 residues. Germline values: CDR1 SGHDN, CDR2 FVKESK. Trimming cost V 4 bases and J 0 bases; bases outside gene matches: 10. This entry is derived from a study of radiation and T cells in renal cell carcinoma. Looking at the study overall: Nephrectomy followed 15 Gy stereotactic body radiation by 4 weeks.

The study's findings and limits: In blood, top tumor clones expanded by 2 weeks, shrinking by 4.

The rearrangement uses TRBV14 and TRBJ1-1; 8 bases map to TRBD1. The receptor's source is an older woman with renal cell carcinoma. Sequenced material: blood, taken from a patient whose treatment included radiotherapy and nephrectomy. In DNA, the CDR3 is TGTGCCAGCAGCCCCTGGACAGGGTCAAACGTGAACACTGAAGCTTTCTTT. This encodes CASSPWTGSNVNTEAFF. The variable domain in full, with the rest retrieved from reference TRBV14 and TRBJ1-1, is EAGVTQFPSHSVIEKGQTVTLRCDPISGHDNLYWYRRVMGKEIKFLLHFVKESKQDESGMPNNRFLAERTGGTYSTLKVQPAELEDSGVYFCASSPWTGSNVNTEAFFGQGTRLTVV.